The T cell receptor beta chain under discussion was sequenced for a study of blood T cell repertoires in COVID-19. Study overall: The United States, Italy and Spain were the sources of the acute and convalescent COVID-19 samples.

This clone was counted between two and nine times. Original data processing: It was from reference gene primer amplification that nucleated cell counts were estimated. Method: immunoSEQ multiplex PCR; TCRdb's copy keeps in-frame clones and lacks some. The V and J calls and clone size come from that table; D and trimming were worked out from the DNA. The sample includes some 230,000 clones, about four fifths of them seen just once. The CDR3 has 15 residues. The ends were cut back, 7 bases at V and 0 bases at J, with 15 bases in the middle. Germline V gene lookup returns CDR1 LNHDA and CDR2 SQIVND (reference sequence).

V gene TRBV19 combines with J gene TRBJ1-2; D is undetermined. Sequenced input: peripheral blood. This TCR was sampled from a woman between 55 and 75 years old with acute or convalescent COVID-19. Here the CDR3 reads CASNSERNSNYGYTF. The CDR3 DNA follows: TGTGCCAGTAATTCGGAGAGGAACTCTAACTATGGCTACACCTTC.